This T cell receptor beta chain originates from a study of cytomegalovirus exposure and HLA in healthy donors. 13 Jbeta primers and 60 Vbeta primers were used for the PCR. The assay was immunoSEQ multiplex PCR, and TCRdb's table has in-frame clones only and misses some. The sample shows 85,000 to 120,000 clones, 65% to 80% of them seen only once. From germline, CDR1 is KGHSH and CDR2 LQKENI. This CDR3 comprises 19 residues. Losses at the gene ends were 3 bases for V and 0 bases for J; bases not matched to a gene: 10. Sequenced material: PBMCs. The sequence came from a woman aged 50 to 60 in good health and CMV-seropositive. The chain combines TRBV18 with TRBJ2-3; 12 bases match TRBD2. The CDR3 sequence: CASSPLRTSGVTSTDTQYF. CDR3 bases: TGTGCCAGCTCACCGCTTCGGACTAGCGGGGTGACAAGCACAGATACGCAGTATTTT.